This paragraph covers one TCR beta chain sequence. The data are from a study of control samples from healthy donors and cancer patients. Only in-frame clones appear in the TCRdb table, and some are missing; sequencing was by immunoSEQ multiplex PCR. The sample has over 15,000 clones; about four fifths are singletons. In germline, CDR1 is WNHNN, CDR2 SYGVQD (reference sequence). Trimming left V 1 base short and J 7 bases short, with 1 base between. The length of the CDR3 is 11 residues. This chain joins TRBV10-1 and TRBJ2-2; no clear D gene. This receptor was obtained from an older man with head and neck cancer. Sequencing was done on a sample of PBMCs. CDR3 loop: CASSEFGELFF. In nucleotides, the CDR3 is TGCGCCAGCAGTGAGTTCGGGGAGCTGTTTTTT.